A single sample gave rise to the 12 T cell receptor beta chains below, sequenced in a study of T cell responses to AZD1222 COVID-19 vaccine. The data were produced by immunoSEQ multiplex PCR, yet TCRdb's version contains in-frame clones alone and is incomplete. The sample includes about 130,000 clones, over 90% seen only once; the top ten take around 5%. The sample was peripheral blood, taken on day 0 of AZD1222 vaccination. All receptors derive from an adult in good health.

The chain has TRBV28 and TRBJ2-7; 8 bases are shared with TRBD1. With 8 bases clipped from V and 2 bases from J, the junction kept 2 bases outside the gene matches. The CDR3 totals 12 residues. Germline CDR1 MDHEN, CDR2 SYDVKM. The CDR3 DNA is TGTGCCAGCCGGGACAGGACCTACGAGCAGTACTTC. It codes for CASRDRTYEQYF.

This clone showed up just once. The rearrangement links TRBV7-2 to TRBJ2-7; 10 bases agree with TRBD2. Germline CDR1 SGHTA, CDR2 FQGNSA. This CDR3 comprises 16 residues. J was trimmed by 2 bases and V by 5 bases; bases with no gene match: 9. In nucleotides, the CDR3 is TGTGCCAGCAGCCGTTTCGGGACTAGCGACGCCTACGAGCAGTACTTC. This encodes CASSRFGTSDAYEQYF.

This chain uses TRBV18 with TRBJ2-7; unclear D gene. V lost 3 bases and J lost 4, with 13 bases in between. CDR1 and CDR2 (germline): KGHSH, LQKENI. There are 14 residues in the CDR3. In DNA form, the CDR3 reads TGTGCCAGCTCACCCAACTTAGTCAATTACGAGCAGTACTTC. Translating gives CASSPNLVNYEQYF.

The V call is TRBV20-1, the J call TRBJ1-2; D is perhaps TRBD1 (5 bases). CDR1 is DFQATT, CDR2 SNEGSKA, per germline (reference sequence). This CDR3 has 14 residues. Deletions cut 3 bases from V and 4 bases from J, with 15 bases between. CDR3 in DNA: TGCAGTGCTAGTTTTCCAAGGGGCCTCTATGGCTACACCTTC. Its translation: CSASFPRGLYGYTF.

This clone was detected once. The CDR3 DNA reads TGCAGTGCTAGTCCGGGGCCTAGCACAGATACGCAGTATTTT. Protein product: CSASPGPSTDTQYF. The rearrangement uses TRBV20-1 and TRBJ2-3; D could derive from TRBD1 or TRBD2 (5 bases each). V lost 3 bases to trimming and J lost 0 bases, with 10 bases between them. Germline V CDR1 and CDR2: DFQATT, SNEGSKA (reference sequence). This CDR3 comprises 14 residues.

The chain joins TRBV25-1 to TRBJ2-1; TRBD1 matches 8 bases. CDR1 MGHDK and CDR2 SYGVNS come from the germline V gene. The ends lost 9 bases at V and 0 bases at J; junction bases unmatched: 4. This CDR3 spans 14 amino acids. The CDR3 here is CASRQGSSYNEQFF. The DNA for the CDR3 is TGTGCCAGTCGACAGGGGAGCTCCTACAATGAGCAGTTCTTC.

V is TRBV9 and J is TRBJ1-1, with no clear D. Germline V lookup: CDR1 SGDLS, CDR2 YYNGEE. The CDR3 totals 16 residues. The ends were cut back, 0 bases at V and 0 bases at J, with 12 bases in the middle. This CDR3 is CASSVEPTELNTEAFF. CDR3 in DNA: TGTGCCAGCAGCGTAGAGCCAACAGAGTTGAACACTGAAGCTTTCTTT. Together with reference TRBV9 and TRBJ1-1, the CDR3 gives the full variable domain: DSGVTQTPKHLITATGQRVTLRCSPRSGDLSVYWYQQSLDQGLQFLIQYYNGEERAKGNILERFSAQQFPDLHSELNLSSLELGDSALYFCASSVEPTELNTEAFFGQGTRLTVV.

This chain connects TRBV7-3 to TRBJ1-1; tentatively, D is TRBD1 (5 bases). Trimming cost V 6 bases and J 9 bases, with 20 bases left between them. Germline V lookup: CDR1 SGHTA, CDR2 FQGTGA. This CDR3 comprises 14 residues. The CDR3 loop is CASSRTPGPHKAFF. The CDR3 nucleotides read TGTGCCAGCAGTCGTACACCGGGACCCCATAAAGCTTTCTTT.

The gene calls are TRBV2 and TRBJ2-3; the D gene could be TRBD1 or TRBD2 (5 bases each). CDR3 length equals 19 residues. CDR1 is SNHLY, CDR2 FYNNEI, per germline. Trimming removed 2 bases at V and 0 bases at J, with 21 bases between. CDR3 nucleotides: TGTGCCAGCAGTGAATGGGGGTTTAGAGCGGACCCAAGCACAGATACGCAGTATTTT. Translation gives CASSEWGFRADPSTDTQYF.

V is TRBV28 and J is TRBJ2-2, with 9 nucleotides matching TRBD2. The length of the CDR3 is 17 residues. Germline CDR1 MDHEN, CDR2 SYDVKM. With 3 bases clipped from V and 6 bases from J, the junction kept 11 bases outside the gene matches. CDR3 sequence (DNA): TGTGCCAGCAGTTTCCCTGGGACTAGCATTATCGCCGGGGAGCTGTTTTTT. Protein sequence: CASSFPGTSIIAGELFF. The whole variable domain, filled in from reference TRBV28 and TRBJ2-2, reads DVKVTQSSRYLVKRTGEKVFLECVQDMDHENMFWYRQDPGLGLRLIYFSYDVKMKEKGDIPEGYSVSREKKERFSLILESASTNQTSMYLCASSFPGTSIIAGELFFGEGSRLTVL.

The V call is TRBV5-1, the J call TRBJ1-1; D gene ambiguous. The germline V and J ends were trimmed by 4 bases and 5 bases, with 9 bases remaining between them. CDR3 length: 12 residues. The germline CDR1 and CDR2 sequences are SGHRS and YFSETQ. Written as DNA, the CDR3 is TGCGCCAGCAGCGAAAGTATGACTGAAGCTTTCTTT. Amino acid sequence: CASSESMTEAFF.

V and J are TRBV5-4 and TRBJ2-3, with 7 bases fitting TRBD2. J was trimmed by 0 bases and V by 2 bases; bases with no gene match: 3. Germline CDR1 SGHNT, CDR2 YYREEE (reference sequence). The CDR3 consists of 15 residues. CDR3 amino acids: CASSFEGGSTDTQYF. The CDR3 nucleotides read TGTGCCAGCAGCTTCGAGGGAGGGAGCACAGATACGCAGTATTTT.